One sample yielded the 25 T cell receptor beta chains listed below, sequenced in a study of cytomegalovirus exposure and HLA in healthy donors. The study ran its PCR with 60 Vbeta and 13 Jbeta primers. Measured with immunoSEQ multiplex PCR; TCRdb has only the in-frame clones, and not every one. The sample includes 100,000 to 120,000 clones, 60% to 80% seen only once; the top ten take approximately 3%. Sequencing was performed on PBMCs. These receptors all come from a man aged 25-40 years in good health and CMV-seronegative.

CDR3 in DNA: TGTGCCACTGAAGGGCGACAGGGCCCTTACGAGCAGTACTTC. Its translation: CATEGRQGPYEQYF. The rearrangement uses TRBV2 and TRBJ2-7, with TRBD1 matching over 7 bases. Per germline, CDR1 SNHLY and CDR2 FYNNEI. The CDR3 spans 14 residues. The V gene end was trimmed by 10 bases and the J gene end by 4 bases; junction bases not matched to a gene: 13.

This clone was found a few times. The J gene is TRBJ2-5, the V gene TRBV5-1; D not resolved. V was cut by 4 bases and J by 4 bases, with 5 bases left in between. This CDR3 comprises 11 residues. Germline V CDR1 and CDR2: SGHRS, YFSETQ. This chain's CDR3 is CASSKAETQYF. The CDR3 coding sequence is TGCGCCAGCAGCAAAGCAGAGACCCAGTACTTC.

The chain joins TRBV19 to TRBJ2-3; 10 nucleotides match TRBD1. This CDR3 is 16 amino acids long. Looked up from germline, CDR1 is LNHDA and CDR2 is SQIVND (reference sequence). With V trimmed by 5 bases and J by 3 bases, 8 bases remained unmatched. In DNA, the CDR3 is TGTGCCAGTAGTGAGGGAGGGACAGGGGTGACAGATACGCAGTATTTT. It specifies CASSEGGTGVTDTQYF.

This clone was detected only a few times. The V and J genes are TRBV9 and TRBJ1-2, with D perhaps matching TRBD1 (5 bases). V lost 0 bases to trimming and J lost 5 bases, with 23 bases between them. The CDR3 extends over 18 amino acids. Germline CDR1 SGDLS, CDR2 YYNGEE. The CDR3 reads CASSVAEGTGWIGYGYTF. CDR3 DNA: TGTGCCAGCAGCGTAGCTGAAGGAACAGGCTGGATCGGTTATGGCTACACCTTC. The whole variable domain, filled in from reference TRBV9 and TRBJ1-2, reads DSGVTQTPKHLITATGQRVTLRCSPRSGDLSVYWYQQSLDQGLQFLIQYYNGEERAKGNILERFSAQQFPDLHSELNLSSLELGDSALYFCASSVAEGTGWIGYGYTFGSGTRLTVV.

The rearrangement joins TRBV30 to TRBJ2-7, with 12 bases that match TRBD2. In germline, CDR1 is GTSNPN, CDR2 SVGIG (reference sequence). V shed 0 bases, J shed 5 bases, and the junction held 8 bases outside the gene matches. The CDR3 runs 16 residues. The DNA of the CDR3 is TGTGCCTGGAGTGTAGAGTGGACTAGCGGGAAGAACGAGCAGTACTTC. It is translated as CAWSVEWTSGKNEQYF.

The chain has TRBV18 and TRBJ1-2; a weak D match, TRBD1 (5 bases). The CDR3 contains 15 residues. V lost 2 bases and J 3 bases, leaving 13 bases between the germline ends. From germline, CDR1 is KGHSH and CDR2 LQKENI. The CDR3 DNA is TGTGCCAGCTCACCAGGGGGGATCGAGTACTATGGCTACACCTTC. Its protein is CASSPGGIEYYGYTF. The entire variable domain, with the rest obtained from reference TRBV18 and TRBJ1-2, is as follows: NAGVMQNPRHLVRRRGQEARLRCSPMKGHSHVYWYRQLPEEGLKFMVYLQKENIIDESGMPKERFSAEFPKEGPSILRIQQVVRGDSAAYFCASSPGGIEYYGYTFGSGTRLTVV.

The CDR3 DNA follows: TGTGCCAGCAGTATAAACAGGGATACTGAAGCTTTCTTT. Its translation is CASSINRDTEAFF. V and J are TRBV6-1 and TRBJ1-1; maybe TRBD1 (6 bases). Germline CDR1 reads MNHNS; CDR2 reads SASEGT. V shed 5 bases and J shed 5 bases, with 12 bases lying between them. The CDR3 covers 13 residues.

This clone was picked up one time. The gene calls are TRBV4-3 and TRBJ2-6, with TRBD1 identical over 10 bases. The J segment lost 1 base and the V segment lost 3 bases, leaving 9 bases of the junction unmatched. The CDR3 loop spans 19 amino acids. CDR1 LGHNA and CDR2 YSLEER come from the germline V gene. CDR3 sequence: CASSHFPTGGRSGANVLTF. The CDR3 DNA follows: TGCGCCAGCAGCCACTTTCCGACAGGGGGCCGTTCTGGGGCCAACGTCCTGACTTTC.

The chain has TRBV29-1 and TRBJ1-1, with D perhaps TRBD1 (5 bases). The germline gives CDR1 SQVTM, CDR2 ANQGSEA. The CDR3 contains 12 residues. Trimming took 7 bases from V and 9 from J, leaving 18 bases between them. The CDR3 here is CSAFPGGTQAFF. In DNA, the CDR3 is TGCAGCGCCTTCCCTGGGGGGACCCAAGCTTTCTTT.

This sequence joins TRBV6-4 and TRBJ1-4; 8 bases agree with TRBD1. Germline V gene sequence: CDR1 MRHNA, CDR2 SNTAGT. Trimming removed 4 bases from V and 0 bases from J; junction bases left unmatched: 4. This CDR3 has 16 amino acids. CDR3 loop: CASSGGDRTTNEKLFF. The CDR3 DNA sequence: TGTGCCAGCAGTGGTGGGGACAGGACAACTAATGAAAAACTGTTTTTT.

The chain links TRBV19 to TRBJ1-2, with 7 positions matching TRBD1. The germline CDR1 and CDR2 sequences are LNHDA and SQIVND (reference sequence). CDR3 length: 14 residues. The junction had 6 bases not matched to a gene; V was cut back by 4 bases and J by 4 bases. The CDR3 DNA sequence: TGTGCCAGTAGTACCGGGTCAGGGGGCTATGGCTACACCTTC. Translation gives CASSTGSGGYGYTF. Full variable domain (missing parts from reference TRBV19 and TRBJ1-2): DGGITQSPKYLFRKEGQNVTLSCEQNLNHDAMYWYRQDPGQGLRLIYYSQIVNDFQKGDIAEGYSVSREKKESFPLTVTSAQKNPTAFYLCASSTGSGGYGYTFGSGTRLTVV.

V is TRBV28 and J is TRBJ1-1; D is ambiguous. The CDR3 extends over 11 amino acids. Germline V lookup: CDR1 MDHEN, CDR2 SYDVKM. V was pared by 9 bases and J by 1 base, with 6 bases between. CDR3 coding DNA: TGTGCCAGTTACGGGAACACTGAAGCTTTCTTT. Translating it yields CASYGNTEAFF.

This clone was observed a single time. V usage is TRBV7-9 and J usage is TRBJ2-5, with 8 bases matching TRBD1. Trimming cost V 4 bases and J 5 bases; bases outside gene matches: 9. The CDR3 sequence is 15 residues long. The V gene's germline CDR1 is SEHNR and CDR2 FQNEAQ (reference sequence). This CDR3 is CASSSLPRGRETQYF. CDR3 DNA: TGTGCCAGCAGCTCTCTCCCCAGGGGGCGGGAGACCCAGTACTTC.

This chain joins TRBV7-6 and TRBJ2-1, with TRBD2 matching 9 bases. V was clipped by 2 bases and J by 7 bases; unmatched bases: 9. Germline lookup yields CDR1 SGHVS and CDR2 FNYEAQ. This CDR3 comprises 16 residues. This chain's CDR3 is CASSLLLSGSINEQFF. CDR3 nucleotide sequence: TGTGCCAGCAGCTTATTGCTTAGCGGGAGTATAAATGAGCAGTTCTTC. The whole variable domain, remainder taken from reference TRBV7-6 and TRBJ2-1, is GAGVSQSPRYKVTKRGQDVALRCDPISGHVSLYWYRQALGQGPEFLTYFNYEAQQDKSGLPNDRFSAERPEGSISTLTIQRTEQRDSAMYRCASSLLLSGSINEQFFGPGTRLTVL.

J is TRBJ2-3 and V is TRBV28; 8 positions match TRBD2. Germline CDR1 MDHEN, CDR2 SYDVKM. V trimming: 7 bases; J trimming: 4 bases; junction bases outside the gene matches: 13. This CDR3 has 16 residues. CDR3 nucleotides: TGTGCCAGCAATGCTCATAGCGGGAAAAGGGCAGATACGCAGTATTTT. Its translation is CASNAHSGKRADTQYF.

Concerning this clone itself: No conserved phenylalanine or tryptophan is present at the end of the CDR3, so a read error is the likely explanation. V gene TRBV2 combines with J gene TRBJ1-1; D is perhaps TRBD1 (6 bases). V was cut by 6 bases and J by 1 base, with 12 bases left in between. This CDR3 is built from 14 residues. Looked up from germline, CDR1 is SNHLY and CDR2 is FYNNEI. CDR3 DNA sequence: TGTGCCAGCAGCGTTGGACAGCCGAACACTGAAGCTTTCCTT. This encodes CASSVGQPNTEAFL.

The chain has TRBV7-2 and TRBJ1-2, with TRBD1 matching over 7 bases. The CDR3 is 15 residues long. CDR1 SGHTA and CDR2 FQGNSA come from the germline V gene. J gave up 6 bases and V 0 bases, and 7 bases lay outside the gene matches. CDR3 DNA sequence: TGTGCCAGCAGCTTAGCGCCAGGGGGTTTTGATGGCTACACCTTC. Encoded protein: CASSLAPGGFDGYTF.

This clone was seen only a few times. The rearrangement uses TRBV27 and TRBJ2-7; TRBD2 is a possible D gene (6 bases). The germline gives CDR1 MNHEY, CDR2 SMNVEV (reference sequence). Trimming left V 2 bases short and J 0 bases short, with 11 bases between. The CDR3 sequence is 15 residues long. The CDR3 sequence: CASSLGGTVSYEQYF. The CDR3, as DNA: TGTGCCAGCAGTTTAGGAGGGACCGTCTCCTACGAGCAGTACTTC.

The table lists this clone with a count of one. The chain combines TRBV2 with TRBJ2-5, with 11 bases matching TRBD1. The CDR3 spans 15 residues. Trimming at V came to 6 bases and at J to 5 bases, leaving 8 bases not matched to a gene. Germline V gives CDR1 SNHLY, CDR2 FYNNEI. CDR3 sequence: CASREDRGRRETQYF. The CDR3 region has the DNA TGTGCCAGCAGGGAGGACAGGGGGCGCCGGGAGACCCAGTACTTC.

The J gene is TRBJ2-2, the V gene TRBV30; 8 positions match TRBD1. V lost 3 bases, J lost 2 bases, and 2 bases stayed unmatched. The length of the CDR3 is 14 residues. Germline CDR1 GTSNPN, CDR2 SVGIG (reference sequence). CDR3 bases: TGTGCCTGGAGGACAGGGGCTAACACCGGGGAGCTGTTTTTT. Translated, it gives CAWRTGANTGELFF.

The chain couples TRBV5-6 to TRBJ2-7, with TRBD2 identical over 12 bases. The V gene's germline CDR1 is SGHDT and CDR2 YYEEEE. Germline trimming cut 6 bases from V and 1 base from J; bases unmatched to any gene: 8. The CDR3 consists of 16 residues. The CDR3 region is CASTTLGTSGSYEQYF. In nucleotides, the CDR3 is TGTGCCAGCACCACTTTAGGGACTAGCGGGTCCTACGAGCAGTACTTC.

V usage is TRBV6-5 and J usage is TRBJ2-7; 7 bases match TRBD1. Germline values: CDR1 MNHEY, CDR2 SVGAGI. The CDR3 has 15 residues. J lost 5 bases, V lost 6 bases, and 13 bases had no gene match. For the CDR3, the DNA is TGTGCCAGCAGCTCAAACCCGGGACAGTACGACGAGCAGTACTTC. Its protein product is CASSSNPGQYDEQYF.

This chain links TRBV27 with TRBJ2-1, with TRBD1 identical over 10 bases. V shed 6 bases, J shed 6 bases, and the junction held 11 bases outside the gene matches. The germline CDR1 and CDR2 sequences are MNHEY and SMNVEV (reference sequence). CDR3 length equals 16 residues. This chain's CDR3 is CASSPPGQGFPNEQFF. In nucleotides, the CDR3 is TGTGCCAGCAGCCCGCCGGGACAGGGGTTCCCCAATGAGCAGTTCTTC.

The CDR3 loop is CASINRGRRDTGELFF. CDR3 bases: TGTGCCAGTATCAACAGGGGGCGAAGAGACACCGGGGAGCTGTTTTTT. The chain uses TRBV19 and TRBJ2-2; 9 nucleotides agree with TRBD1. This CDR3 comprises 16 residues. The germline V gene has CDR1 LNHDA and CDR2 SQIVND (reference sequence). After removal of 7 bases from V and 3 bases from J, the junction contained 9 bases not matched to a gene.

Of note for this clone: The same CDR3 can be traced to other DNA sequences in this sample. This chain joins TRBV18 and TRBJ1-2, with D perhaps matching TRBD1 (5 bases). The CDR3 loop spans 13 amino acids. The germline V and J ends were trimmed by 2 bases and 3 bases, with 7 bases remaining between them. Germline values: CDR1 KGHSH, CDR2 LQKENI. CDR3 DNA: TGTGCCAGCTCACCAGACAGAGACTATGGCTACACCTTC. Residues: CASSPDRDYGYTF.